This T cell receptor beta chain emerged from a study of monozygotic twins with cystic fibrosis. The CDR3 is 13 residues long. V was shortened by 3 bases and J by 8 bases, with 13 bases between the two germline ends. CDR1 and CDR2 (germline): LNHDA, SQIVND (reference sequence). Only in-frame clones appear in the TCRdb table, and some are missing; sequencing was by immunoSEQ multiplex PCR. The sample lists about 19,000 clones, 95% to 98% seen once, with 1.9% in the top ten. Study-wide findings and caveats: Low clonality (median about 0.0095) suggested a mostly naive repertoire. Unrelated CF individuals shared fewer identical clonotypes than monozygotic CF twins. In this small cohort, shared CDR3 numbers showed no association with age, concordance or disease severity.

In the case of this clone: Its antigen is not known.

The chain recombines TRBV19 with TRBJ1-2; TRBD1 is a possible D gene (5 bases). The sequence came from a young woman with cystic fibrosis. Sequenced sample: blood. DNA for the CDR3: TGTGCCAGTAGTATTAATCAGGGCGGAGGCTACACCTTC. This encodes CASSINQGGGYTF.